The clone carrying this T cell receptor beta chain was found many times. No antigen is known for it. The data derive from a study of early T cells in non-severe SARS-CoV-2 infection. At the level of the study: RNA in bulk from unsorted whole blood was sequenced, and chains were unpaired. Findings and caveats of the study: Matching with VDJdb favored anti-spike CD8 responses (missing private and CD4 specificities).

Tagging with unique molecular identifiers was applied to individual cDNA molecules. TCRdb recomputed calls from the 5' RACE reads with MiXCR, one row per CDR3 protein. Among approximately 20,000 distinct CDR3 sequences listed, more than 4% were seen once. CDR3 size: 15 residues. V was trimmed by 5 bases and J by 5 bases, leaving 16 bases between them. CDR1 and CDR2 (germline): MRHNA, SNTAGT. The receptor was derived from an adult who was a healthcare worker with PCR-confirmed SARS-CoV-2 infection or an uninfected control (not recorded which). Sequenced input: whole blood. The chain carries TRBV6-4 and TRBJ1-5, with D perhaps matching TRBD1 (6 bases). The CDR3 DNA sequence: TGTGCCAGCAGTATGAGCGGGGGGCGAGATCAGCCCCAGCATTTT. Translating it yields CASSMSGGRDQPQHF.